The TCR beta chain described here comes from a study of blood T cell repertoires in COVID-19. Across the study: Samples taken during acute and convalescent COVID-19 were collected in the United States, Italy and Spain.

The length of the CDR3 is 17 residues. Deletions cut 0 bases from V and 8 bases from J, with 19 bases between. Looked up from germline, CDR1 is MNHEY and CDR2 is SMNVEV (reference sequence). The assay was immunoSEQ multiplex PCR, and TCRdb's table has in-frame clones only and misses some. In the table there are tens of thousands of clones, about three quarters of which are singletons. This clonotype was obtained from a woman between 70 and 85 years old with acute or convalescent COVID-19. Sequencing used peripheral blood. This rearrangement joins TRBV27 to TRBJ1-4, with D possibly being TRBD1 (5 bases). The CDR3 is CASSLSKAEGAGEKLFF. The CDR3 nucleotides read TGTGCCAGCAGTTTATCGAAGGCGGAAGGGGCCGGGGAAAAACTGTTTTTT. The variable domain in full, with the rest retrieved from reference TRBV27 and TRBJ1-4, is EAQVTQNPRYLITVTGKKLTVTCSQNMNHEYMSWYRQDPGLGLRQIYYSMNVEVTDKGDVPEGYKVSRKEKRNFPLILESPSPNQTSLYFCASSLSKAEGAGEKLFFGSGTQLSVL.